One and the same sample provided the 21 T cell receptor beta chains below, sequenced in a study of blood T cells in healthy people across ages (dated by TCRdb to the mid-2010s). Library method: 5' RACE. The second PCR ran for roughly 6 to 11 cycles and used a J-beta primer mix along with a sample-barcoded 5' primer. TCRdb's own reprocessing of the public reads used fastp at Q25 and MiXCR and kept productive beta chains. CDR3 protein duplicates are merged, each entry listing the most common genes and DNA. The sample includes around 1,900,000 distinct CDR3 sequences, with more than 35% observed a single time. The top ten constitute about 21% of the sample. Input material: blood. These receptors were taken from a human donor in good health.

This sequence joins TRBV7-2 and TRBJ1-4; the D is unclear. V lost 5 bases to trimming and J lost 8 bases, with 12 bases between them. Germline loops: CDR1 SGHTA, CDR2 FQGNSA. The length of the CDR3 is 13 residues. Written as DNA, the CDR3 is TGTGCCAGCAGCCCGCCTGGGCCCGAAAAACTGTTTTTT. Translation gives CASSPPGPEKLFF. The full variable domain, completed using reference TRBV7-2 and TRBJ1-4, is GAGVSQSPSNKVTEKGKDVELRCDPISGHTALYWYRQSLGQGLEFLIYFQGNSAPDKSGLPSDRFSAERTGGSVSTLTIQRTQQEDSAVYLCASSPPGPEKLFFGSGTQLSVL.

This clonotype was observed a handful of times. This chain joins TRBV7-8 and TRBJ1-1, with D unclear. The V end was cut by 3 bases, the J end by 1 base, with 9 bases between. The CDR3 extends over 14 amino acids. The V gene's germline CDR1 is SGHVS and CDR2 FQNEAQ. CDR3 loop: CASSFGSENTEAFF. DNA of the CDR3: TGTGCCAGCAGCTTTGGGAGCGAGAACACTGAAGCTTTCTTT.

In its sample, this clonotype was seen a few times. V and J are TRBV20-1 and TRBJ2-1; TRBD2 matches 8 bases. Germline V gene data show CDR1 as DFQATT and CDR2 as SNEGSKA (reference sequence). Germline trimming cut 2 bases from V and 3 bases from J; bases unmatched to any gene: 3. The CDR3 contains 14 residues. CDR3 residues: CSARTAGGYNEQFF. Here the CDR3 DNA reads TGCAGTGCTAGAACTGCGGGGGGCTACAATGAGCAGTTCTTC.

The chain combines TRBV12-3 or TRBV12-4 with TRBJ1-2, with D perhaps matching TRBD1 (6 bases). Trimming took 5 bases from V and 4 from J, leaving 14 bases between them. CDR3 length: 14 residues. CDR3 sequence: CASSELQGSYGYTF. The CDR3 bases are TGTGCCAGCAGTGAATTACAGGGTAGCTATGGCTACACCTTC.

The gene calls are TRBV11-2 and TRBJ2-5; TRBD2 aligns across 12 bases. CDR3 length equals 16 residues. Germline V lookup: CDR1 SGHAT, CDR2 FQNNGV. V gave up 4 bases and J gave up 5 bases; unmatched junction bases: 8. The DNA of the CDR3 is TGTGCCAGCAGCTCACTAGCGGGGGGCCCCACGGAGACCCAGTACTTC. Translation gives CASSSLAGGPTETQYF.

Comment on this clonotype: The germline gene is not matched at one end of the junction; a read error may be the cause. The chain employs TRBV13 and TRBJ2-5; 9 bases agree with TRBD2. The CDR3 is 14 amino acids. Per the germline V gene, CDR1 is PRHDT and CDR2 is FYEKMQ (reference sequence). CDR3 protein: CASSLGRGGAGQYF. For the CDR3, the DNA is TGTGCCAGCAGCCTAGGGCGCGGGGGGGCAGGGCAGTACTTC. Combining the CDR3 with reference TRBV13 and TRBJ2-5 gives the whole variable domain AAGVIQSPRHLIKEKRETATLKCYPIPRHDTVYWYQQGPGQDPQFLISFYEKMQSDKGSIPDRFSAQQFSDYHSELNMSSLELGDSALYFCASSLGRGGAGQYFGPGTRLLVL.

The V call is TRBV12-3 or TRBV12-4, the J call TRBJ2-3, with D possibly TRBD1 on 5 matching bases. Trimming took off 5 bases at V and 0 bases at J, with 9 bases between the two ends. CDR3 size: 14 residues. For the CDR3, the DNA is TGTGCCAGCAGTGATCGACAGAGCACAGATACGCAGTATTTT. It is translated as CASSDRQSTDTQYF.

This clonotype was counted at least ten times. The rearrangement uses TRBV20-1 and TRBJ2-1; 7 bases fit TRBD1. Per germline, CDR1 DFQATT and CDR2 SNEGSKA (reference sequence). The V segment lost 5 bases and the J segment 0 bases; nucleotides outside the gene matches: 7. The CDR3 spans 15 residues. The CDR3 loop is CSAVDRRSSYNEQFF. DNA of the CDR3: TGCAGTGCTGTGGACAGGCGAAGCTCCTACAATGAGCAGTTCTTC.

The V and J genes are TRBV20-1 and TRBJ2-5; D unclear. The CDR3 sequence is 12 residues long. CDR1 and CDR2 (germline): DFQATT, SNEGSKA (reference sequence). The germline V and J ends were trimmed by 0 bases and 7 bases, with 9 bases remaining between them. CDR3 loop: CSARELDRTQYF. In nucleotides, the CDR3 is TGCAGTGCTAGAGAACTGGATAGGACCCAGTACTTC.

This clonotype showed up just a few times. The V call is TRBV6-2 or TRBV6-3, the J call TRBJ1-2; 9 bases line up with TRBD1. This CDR3 is 12 amino acids long. The ends lost 7 bases at V and 7 bases at J; junction bases unmatched: 4. CDR1 is MNHEY and CDR2 is SVGEGT in the germline V gene. The chain's CDR3 is CASMTGGRGYTF. The CDR3 coding sequence is TGTGCCAGCATGACAGGGGGACGTGGCTACACCTTC.

This chain links TRBV2 with TRBJ2-4; D unclear. The DNA end lines up better with TRBJ2-7; the J call may be wrong. This CDR3 is built from 13 residues. The V gene's germline CDR1 is SNHLY and CDR2 FYNNEI. The CDR3 DNA sequence: TGTGCCAGCAGTGAAGGGCCTCTAGGCGAGCAGTACTTC. It is translated as CASSEGPLGEQYF.

This chain links TRBV9 with TRBJ1-4; no reliable D call. The CDR3 extends over 15 amino acids. V was cut by 2 bases and J by 8 bases, with 16 bases left in between. In germline, CDR1 is SGDLS, CDR2 YYNGEE. The CDR3 is CASSVGSIMGEKLFF. The CDR3 nucleotides are TGTGCCAGCAGCGTTGGCTCCATAATGGGGGAAAAACTGTTTTTT.

This clonotype was counted only a few times. V usage is TRBV6-2 or TRBV6-3 and J usage is TRBJ1-1; D is unresolved. The length of the CDR3 is 14 residues. Germline CDR1 is MNHEY and CDR2 is SVGEGT. V was cut by 0 bases and J by 0 bases, with 5 bases left in between. The CDR3 is CASSYSYMNTEAFF. The CDR3 DNA follows: TGTGCCAGCAGTTACTCCTACATGAACACTGAAGCTTTCTTT.

This clonotype has only a few counts. The genes are TRBV20-1 and TRBJ1-2; D not certain. The CDR3 runs 15 residues. Germline-derived CDR1 and CDR2 are DFQATT and SNEGSKA (reference sequence). V was cut by 0 bases and J by 1 base, with 12 bases left in between. CDR3 protein: CSARDEAKINYGYTF. The CDR3 bases are TGCAGTGCTAGAGATGAAGCCAAAATTAACTATGGCTACACCTTC.

The V call is TRBV20-1, the J call TRBJ1-2; D remains ambiguous. CDR1 and CDR2 (germline): DFQATT, SNEGSKA (reference sequence). V lost 0 bases and J lost 3, with 11 bases in between. This CDR3 has 14 amino acids. CDR3 DNA sequence: TGCAGTGCTAGAGATCTGCAGGCCCACTATGGCTACACCTTC. Encoded protein: CSARDLQAHYGYTF.

The rearrangement joins TRBV5-1 to TRBJ2-5; TRBD2 matches at 15 bases. The CDR3 loop spans 17 amino acids. The germline V gene encodes CDR1 SGHRS and CDR2 YFSETQ. The junction had 8 bases not matched to a gene; V was cut back by 3 bases and J by 5 bases. The DNA of the CDR3 is TGCGCCAGCAGCTCCTGGACTAGCGGGGGGGCCCGGGAGACCCAGTACTTC. It translates to CASSSWTSGGARETQYF. Full variable domain (missing parts from reference TRBV5-1 and TRBJ2-5): KAGVTQTPRYLIKTRGQQVTLSCSPISGHRSVSWYQQTPGQGLQFLFEYFSETQRNKGNFPGRFSGRQFSNSRSEMNVSTLELGDSALYLCASSSWTSGGARETQYFGPGTRLLVL.

This clonotype was counted a few times. This chain connects TRBV7-9 to TRBJ2-5; 7 bases fit TRBD1. The better agreement between TRBJ2-7 and the DNA end casts doubt on the J call. The CDR3 has 20 residues. Per germline, CDR1 SEHNR and CDR2 FQNEAQ (reference sequence). The CDR3 spells CASSPPRGTARVVGTYEQYF. The CDR3 coding sequence is TGTGCCAGCAGCCCTCCCCGAGGGACAGCTAGGGTAGTGGGGACCTACGAGCAGTACTTC.

The J gene is TRBJ1-1, the V gene TRBV2; D gene ambiguous. V gave up 3 bases and J gave up 10 bases, with 15 bases separating them. Germline assignment: CDR1 SNHLY and CDR2 FYNNEI. The CDR3 has 13 residues. The CDR3 here is CASSERNNAAAFF. The CDR3 DNA follows: TGTGCCAGCAGTGAGAGGAATAATGCGGCAGCTTTCTTT. Full variable domain (outside the CDR3, taken from reference TRBV2 and TRBJ1-1): EPEVTQTPSHQVTQMGQEVILRCVPISNHLYFYWYRQILGQKVEFLVSFYNNEISEKSEIFDDQFSVERPDGSNFTLKIRSTKLEDSAMYFCASSERNNAAAFFGQGTRLTVV.

The V and J genes are TRBV10-3 and TRBJ1-2; TRBD1 matches at 8 bases. The germline V gene encodes CDR1 ENHRY and CDR2 SYGVKD. V was pared by 7 bases and J by 7 bases, with 11 bases of the junction left unmatched. The CDR3 is made up of 14 amino acids. Here the CDR3 DNA reads TGTGCCATCAAACAGGGACAGGAAGGGTCTGGCTACACCTTC. It translates to CAIKQGQEGSGYTF.

The chain couples TRBV5-5 to TRBJ2-7, with D possibly being TRBD1 (6 bases). V shed 0 bases and J shed 3 bases, with 13 bases lying between them. The CDR3 consists of 15 residues. The V gene's germline CDR1 is SGHKS and CDR2 YYEKEE (reference sequence). Here the CDR3 DNA reads TGTGCCAGCAGCTTGGAACAGGGAATATACTACGAGCAGTACTTC. It encodes CASSLEQGIYYEQYF.

The V and J genes are TRBV18 and TRBJ2-7; a possible D gene is TRBD1 (5 bases). With 2 bases removed from V and 5 bases from J, the gap between germline ends came to 16 bases. Germline CDR1 is KGHSH and CDR2 is LQKENI. The CDR3 consists of 15 residues. The chain's CDR3 is CASSPIVGADHEQYF. The CDR3 DNA reads as TGTGCCAGCTCACCAATAGTAGGGGCCGATCACGAGCAGTACTTC.